Here is one T cell receptor (beta chain) with its context. This entry is derived from a study of blood T cell repertoires in COVID-19. Across the whole study: COVID-19 samples, acute and convalescent, were from the United States, Italy and Spain. In each case, the material was cDNA or gDNA derived from T cells, B-cell-depleted T cells, or PBMCs.

Original analysis: Reference gene primer amplification gave nucleated cell count estimates. The table came from immunoSEQ multiplex PCR; TCRdb's copy has only in-frame clones and leaves some out. V and J calls and clone size come straight from that table; D and trimming were deduced from the DNA. The sample carries 65,000 or so clones, 90% recorded once. Germline V CDR1 and CDR2: MGHRA, YSYEKL. With V trimmed by 4 bases and J by 11 bases, 14 bases remained unmatched. The CDR3 contains 15 residues. Sequencing was carried out using peripheral blood. The V call is TRBV4-1, the J call TRBJ1-5, with 7 nucleotides matching TRBD1. This TCR was recovered from a man in his fifties or sixties with acute or convalescent COVID-19. Written as DNA, the CDR3 is TGCGCCAGCAGCCTGGACGCGGACAGGAATTTTGCCCAGCATTTT. Residues: CASSLDADRNFAQHF.